The 6 T cell receptor beta chains in this list originate from one sample, sequenced in a study of vaccination effects on CD4 cells after COVID-19. Sequencing was preceded by expansion of antigen-specific CD4+ T cells with viral peptide pools in the ViraFEST assay. Scientists isolated CD4+ T cells after a roughly ten-day culture period ended. The vaccine recipients had no prior SARS-CoV-2 infection, with negative nucleocapsid antibodies. Data came from immunoSEQ multiplex PCR; TCRdb stores just in-frame clones and leaves some out. The sample lists about 22,000 clones, around 74% occurring once. These receptors have no known antigen. The sequencing used CD4+ T cells from PBMCs cultured with HCoV-NL63 spike peptides, collected before COVID-19 vaccination. The receptors here all came from a human donor who received a COVID-19 vaccine.

The chain combines TRBV15 with TRBJ1-4, with 11 nucleotides matching TRBD1. Germline V gene lookup returns CDR1 LNHNV and CDR2 YYDKDF (reference sequence). The CDR3 length is 15 residues. Trimming cost V 3 bases and J 7 bases; bases outside gene matches: 4. The CDR3 DNA reads as TGTGCCACCAGCAGCCGGACAGGGGGCTTTGAAAAACTGTTTTTT. It codes for CATSSRTGGFEKLFF.

This chain connects TRBV15 to TRBJ2-3; D is undetermined. The CDR3 totals 15 residues. V shed 0 bases and J shed 2 bases, with 9 bases lying between them. Germline loops: CDR1 LNHNV, CDR2 YYDKDF (reference sequence). The CDR3 sequence: CATSRDPTPTDTQYF. The CDR3 nucleotides read TGTGCCACCAGCAGAGATCCGACCCCCACAGATACGCAGTATTTT.

About this clone itself: One end of the junction fails to match germline, which may point to a read error. V usage is TRBV5-1 and J usage is TRBJ2-1; 9 nucleotides match TRBD2. The V gene's germline CDR1 is SGHRS and CDR2 YFSETQ. The CDR3 has 19 residues. The chain's CDR3 is CASTLGALGSGGIQGEQFF. In DNA, the CDR3 is TGCGCCAGCACCTTGGGTGCTCTAGGTAGCGGGGGAATACAAGGTGAGCAGTTCTTC.

The rearrangement links TRBV19 to TRBJ1-1; TRBD1 agrees at 7 bases. This CDR3 contains 17 residues. Looked up from germline, CDR1 is LNHDA and CDR2 is SQIVND (reference sequence). Trimming at V came to 3 bases and at J to 2 bases, leaving 12 bases not matched to a gene. CDR3 in DNA: TGTGCCAGTAGTATTAGATCGGCAGGGGGTGCCAACACTGAAGCTTTCTTT. It codes for CASSIRSAGGANTEAFF.

The chain employs TRBV5-4 and TRBJ2-3, with D possibly being TRBD1 (7 bases). Germline CDR1 and CDR2: SGHNT and YYREEE (reference sequence). Deletions cut 2 bases from V and 0 bases from J, with 10 bases between. The length of the CDR3 is 15 residues. The CDR3 region is CASSFPGGSTDTQYF. The CDR3 nucleotides are TGTGCCAGCAGCTTCCCAGGGGGGAGCACAGATACGCAGTATTTT.

The V call is TRBV6-2 or TRBV6-3, the J call TRBJ2-7; D is uncertain. Trimming took off 5 bases at V and 3 bases at J, with 11 bases between the two ends. In germline, CDR1 is MNHEY, CDR2 SVGEGT. This CDR3 contains 13 residues. The CDR3 is CASSKGRFYEQYF. CDR3 nucleotides: TGTGCCAGCAGTAAAGGACGTTTCTACGAGCAGTACTTC.